A single TCR beta chain is shown here with its context. Its matching antigen is unknown. Time point given: cycle 4 day 1 (C4D1), after six to seven weeks of nivolumab. Exposure to brentuximab vedotin varied, and each patient had relapsed following autologous stem cell transplantation. CD8+ T cell isolation from thawed PBMCs was performed by magnetic negative selection. Germline CDR1 reads MDHEN; CDR2 reads SYDVKM. This CDR3 contains 14 residues. With 8 bases removed from V and 0 bases from J, the gap between germline ends came to 13 bases. This sample is part of a study of PD-1 blockade in classical Hodgkin lymphoma. Notes on the study in general: CD4+ TCR diversity rose significantly by C4D1, and CD8+ TCR diversity did not.

Clones were sequenced by immunoSEQ multiplex PCR, and TCRdb holds only the in-frame ones, with some missing. The table shows 2,500 to 3,000 clones, with roughly 70% occurring only once. The material was CD8+ T cells from blood, obtained before the fourth cycle of nivolumab. This clonotype originated in a human donor with classical Hodgkin lymphoma. J is TRBJ1-1 and V is TRBV28, with unresolved D. The CDR3 DNA reads TGTGCCAGCGCGCAGACGCCAATGAACACTGAAGCTTTCTTT. Translation gives CASAQTPMNTEAFF.